The rows below give T cell receptor beta chains drawn from one sample of a study of cytomegalovirus exposure and HLA in healthy donors. Clones were sequenced by immunoSEQ multiplex PCR, and TCRdb holds only the in-frame ones, with some missing. This table holds some 350,000 clones, roughly 90% found once. The source material was PBMCs. The receptor source for this set is a woman aged 25 to 39 in good health and CMV-seropositive. CDR3s include the opening cysteine and the closing phenylalanine or tryptophan. A D gene is named only where the DNA matches it firmly. Where a row states a size, it is once, few, many or the class of an expanded clone; other rows omit it.

abundance: -
v_gene: TRBV14
d_gene: TRBD1
j_gene: TRBJ2-7
CDR3aa: CASSSDRPDEQYF
CDR3nt: TGTGCCAGCAGTTCGGACAGGCCCGACGAGCAGTACTTC

abundance: -
v_gene: TRBV28
d_gene: -
j_gene: TRBJ2-7
CDR3aa: CASSATGTGSYEQYF
CDR3nt: TGTGCCAGCAGTGCAACCGGGACTGGATCCTACGAGCAGTACTTC

abundance: -
v_gene: TRBV6-6
d_gene: TRBD2
j_gene: TRBJ2-7
CDR3aa: CASSLAGGSYEQYF
CDR3nt: TGTGCCAGCAGCCTAGCGGGAGGTTCGTACGAGCAGTACTTC

abundance: -
v_gene: TRBV4-3
d_gene: TRBD1
j_gene: TRBJ2-7
CDR3aa: CASSQSHRGLTYEQYF
CDR3nt: TGCGCCAGCAGCCAATCTCACAGGGGGCTCACCTACGAGCAGTACTTC

abundance: -
v_gene: TRBV30
d_gene: -
j_gene: TRBJ2-1
CDR3aa: CAWSLGIYNEQFF
CDR3nt: TGTGCCTGGAGCTTGGGCATCTACAATGAGCAGTTCTTC

abundance: -
v_gene: TRBV7-9
d_gene: TRBD2
j_gene: TRBJ2-1
CDR3aa: CASIERGTRGNEQFF
CDR3nt: TGTGCCAGCATCGAGAGGGGGACTAGGGGCAATGAGCAGTTCTTC

abundance: -
v_gene: TRBV27
d_gene: TRBD1
j_gene: TRBJ1-2
CDR3aa: CASSPTPWDSSNYGYTF
CDR3nt: TGTGCCAGCAGTCCAACGCCCTGGGACAGTTCTAACTATGGCTACACCTTC

abundance: few
v_gene: TRBV27
d_gene: -
j_gene: TRBJ2-1
CDR3aa: CASSFRAGNYNEQFF
CDR3nt: TGTGCCAGCAGTTTTCGGGCGGGAAACTACAATGAGCAGTTCTTC

abundance: few
v_gene: TRBV5-1
d_gene: -
j_gene: TRBJ1-2
CDR3aa: CASSLAGNNYGYTF
CDR3nt: TGCGCCAGCAGCTTGGCCGGCAATAACTATGGCTACACCTTC

abundance: -
v_gene: TRBV6-5
d_gene: TRBD2
j_gene: TRBJ2-3
CDR3aa: CASSWGPGGSGDTQYF
CDR3nt: TGTGCCAGCAGTTGGGGGCCGGGGGGGAGCGGAGATACGCAGTATTTT